These 18 T cell receptor beta chains originate from one sample sequenced in a study of blood T cells in healthy people across ages. With a J-beta primer mix and a sample-barcoded 5' primer, a second PCR ran about 7 to 12 cycles. TCRdb re-analysed the 5' RACE reads in MiXCR, keeping a single row per CDR3 protein. Among more than 500,000 distinct CDR3 sequences listed, about 25% were seen once. The same data also went into a second study, on T cells of mothers and their children.

Material: blood. The receptors here all came from a boy aged 2 to 10 in good health.

This rearrangement joins TRBV14 to TRBJ2-5; D may be TRBD2 (5 bases). The germline V gene encodes CDR1 SGHDN and CDR2 FVKESK. Trimming took 3 bases from V and 11 from J, leaving 10 bases between them. The CDR3 loop spans 11 amino acids. The CDR3 spells CASSHDGGQYF. The CDR3 DNA follows: TGTGCCAGCAGCCACGACGGCGGGCAGTACTTC. The variable domain in full, completed from reference TRBV14 and TRBJ2-5, reads EAGVTQFPSHSVIEKGQTVTLRCDPISGHDNLYWYRRVMGKEIKFLLHFVKESKQDESGMPNNRFLAERTGGTYSTLKVQPAELEDSGVYFCASSHDGGQYFGPGTRLLVL.

This clonotype was seen only a few times. The V call is TRBV15, the J call TRBJ1-5, with D hard to call. This CDR3 has 14 amino acids. V was pared by 6 bases and J by 3 bases, with 12 bases between. Germline values: CDR1 LNHNV, CDR2 YYDKDF (reference sequence). This CDR3 reads CATSVRDTNQPQHF. The CDR3 region has the DNA TGTGCCACCAGTGTTCGCGATACCAATCAGCCCCAGCATTTT.

This chain uses TRBV20-1 with TRBJ2-1; TRBD2 matches at 8 bases. The germline CDR1 and CDR2 sequences are DFQATT and SNEGSKA (reference sequence). After removal of 6 bases from V and 8 bases from J, the junction contained 12 bases not matched to a gene. The length of the CDR3 is 14 residues. The CDR3 region is CSAISTGGLDEQFF. CDR3 nucleotide sequence: TGCAGTGCCATATCAACGGGGGGGCTCGATGAGCAGTTCTTC.

The rearrangement uses TRBV2 and TRBJ2-5; 8 bases map to TRBD1. The V segment lost 2 bases and the J segment 5 bases; nucleotides outside the gene matches: 7. In germline, CDR1 is SNHLY, CDR2 FYNNEI. This CDR3 region has 15 residues. The CDR3 is CASSEPVDREETQYF. The CDR3 nucleotides are TGTGCCAGCAGTGAACCAGTGGACAGGGAGGAGACCCAGTACTTC.

The gene calls are TRBV20-1 and TRBJ1-2; weak D call: TRBD1 (5 bases). This CDR3 contains 14 residues. V lost 2 bases and J lost 5, with 15 bases in between. The germline V gene has CDR1 DFQATT and CDR2 SNEGSKA (reference sequence). The CDR3 DNA sequence: TGCAGTGCTAGAATAGGGGCCCGGGGGTATGGCTACACCTTC. Its translation is CSARIGARGYGYTF.

The chain carries TRBV12-3 or TRBV12-4 and TRBJ1-2; the D gene is possibly TRBD1 (5 bases). The CDR3 is 15 residues long. V lost 3 bases and J 4 bases, leaving 15 bases between the germline ends. The CDR3 reads CASSFGDSLLYGYTF. CDR3 DNA sequence: TGTGCCAGCAGTTTCGGAGACAGCCTTCTCTATGGCTACACCTTC.

The genes are TRBV10-3 and TRBJ1-1; D gene ambiguous. Looked up from germline, CDR1 is ENHRY and CDR2 is SYGVKD. Trimming stripped 8 bases from V and 3 bases from J, with 13 bases between. The CDR3 is made up of 13 amino acids. As DNA, the CDR3 is TGTGCCATCGCCAAGGACGGTGACACTGAAGCTTTCTTT. It encodes CAIAKDGDTEAFF.

This clonotype has just a few counts. The chain employs TRBV20-1 and TRBJ2-1, with TRBD2 matching 15 bases. The trim removed 0 bases at V and 4 bases at J, leaving 10 bases unmatched. The CDR3 runs 19 residues. Germline lookup yields CDR1 DFQATT and CDR2 SNEGSKA (reference sequence). CDR3 region: CSARDPRTSGRAPYNEQFF. The DNA of the CDR3 is TGCAGTGCTAGAGACCCCCGGACTAGCGGGAGGGCCCCTTACAATGAGCAGTTCTTC.

This clonotype appeared a few times. The chain uses TRBV12-3 or TRBV12-4 and TRBJ2-7; D might be TRBD2 (6 bases). The germline V and J ends were trimmed by 6 bases and 7 bases, with 16 bases remaining between them. There are 13 residues in the CDR3. CDR3: CASSPRRGGEQYF. CDR3 nucleotide sequence: TGTGCCAGCAGCCCTCGGCGGGGCGGTGAGCAGTACTTC.

V is TRBV5-4 and J is TRBJ2-1, with TRBD2 as a possible D gene (5 bases). This CDR3 region has 13 residues. Germline V gene lookup returns CDR1 SGHNT and CDR2 YYREEE (reference sequence). V was clipped by 0 bases and J by 12 bases, with 13 bases between them. The CDR3 loop reads CASSLELEVSQFF. DNA for the CDR3: TGTGCCAGCAGCTTGGAACTGGAGGTCTCGCAGTTCTTC.

The chain has TRBV7-9 and TRBJ2-5; the D gene is possibly TRBD2 (6 bases). V lost 8 bases, J lost 7 bases, and 23 bases lay in between. CDR1 and CDR2 (germline): SEHNR, FQNEAQ (reference sequence). The CDR3 extends over 15 amino acids. The DNA of the CDR3 is TGTGCCAGCTCCGTCCCCCGACTAGGTCGGGCGACCCAGTACTTC. Protein: CASSVPRLGRATQYF.

This clonotype was detected a few times. V and J are TRBV7-2 and TRBJ1-4, with a weak D call TRBD1 (6 bases). This CDR3 region has 14 residues. In germline, CDR1 is SGHTA, CDR2 FQGNSA. Trimming removed 5 bases at V and 7 bases at J, with 14 bases between. DNA for the CDR3: TGTGCCAGCAGCCGGGGCAGGGGCGGTGAAAAACTGTTTTTT. Amino acids: CASSRGRGGEKLFF.

This clonotype was detected a few times. The genes are TRBV7-9 and TRBJ1-1; D not certain. Germline V gives CDR1 SEHNR, CDR2 FQNEAQ (reference sequence). CDR3 length: 13 amino acids. The V and J ends lost 3 bases and 1 base respectively, with 6 bases between them. Here the CDR3 reads CASSFPENTEAFF. The CDR3, as DNA: TGTGCCAGCAGCTTCCCGGAGAACACTGAAGCTTTCTTT. Full variable domain (remainder filled in from reference TRBV7-9 and TRBJ1-1): DTGVSQNPRHKITKRGQNVTFRCDPISEHNRLYWYRQTLGQGPEFLTYFQNEAQLEKSRLLSDRFSAERPKGSFSTLEIQRTEQGDSAMYLCASSFPENTEAFFGQGTRLTVV.

The genes are TRBV20-1 and TRBJ1-4; 7 bases fit TRBD1. V shed 6 bases and J 7 bases; nucleotides not matched to a gene: 17. Germline V gene data show CDR1 as DFQATT and CDR2 as SNEGSKA (reference sequence). The CDR3 has 16 residues. Written as DNA, the CDR3 is TGCAGTGCACAAGACAGGGCGGGGGGGGTTGGTGAAAAACTGTTTTTT. Translation: CSAQDRAGGVGEKLFF.

This clonotype was recorded a few times. The J gene is TRBJ2-7, the V gene TRBV7-2; possibly TRBD2 for D (7 bases). The V end was cut by 4 bases, the J end by 2 bases, with 15 bases between. The CDR3 spans 15 residues. Germline CDR1 reads SGHTA; CDR2 reads FQGNSA. The CDR3, as DNA: TGTGCCAGCAGCTCCGGGCAGCGGGACACCTACGAGCAGTACTTC. It is translated as CASSSGQRDTYEQYF.

This clonotype was counted only a few times. V is TRBV7-9 and J is TRBJ2-3; 14 bases fit TRBD2. In germline, CDR1 is SEHNR, CDR2 FQNEAQ (reference sequence). The J segment lost 4 bases and the V segment lost 4 bases, leaving 4 bases of the junction unmatched. The length of the CDR3 is 16 residues. Here the CDR3 DNA reads TGTGCCAGCAGCTCGACTAGCGGGAGGGCCTCAGATACGCAGTATTTT. Translated: CASSSTSGRASDTQYF.

This clonotype was picked up a small number of times. This chain uses TRBV4-3 with TRBJ1-2; TRBD1 might be the D (5 bases). CDR1 and CDR2 from the germline V gene are LGHNA and YSLEER. Trimming shortened V by 0 bases and J by 5 bases, and 10 bases separated the two germline ends. This CDR3 has 14 amino acids. The chain's CDR3 is CASSQDMRGYGYTF. CDR3 bases: TGCGCCAGCAGCCAAGATATGAGGGGATATGGCTACACCTTC.

The gene calls are TRBV3-1 and TRBJ1-1; TRBD1 matches at 8 bases. Germline-derived CDR1 and CDR2 are LGHDT and YNNKEL (reference sequence). The junction had 5 bases not matched to a gene; V was cut back by 4 bases and J by 1 base. The CDR3 is made up of 15 amino acids. The CDR3 here is CASSPSDRGNTEAFF. The CDR3 region has the DNA TGTGCCAGCAGCCCATCTGACAGGGGGAACACTGAAGCTTTCTTT.